One T cell receptor (beta chain) is described in this entry. The germline CDR1 and CDR2 sequences are SGHNT and YYREEE (reference sequence). The length of the CDR3 is 12 residues. Trimming took off 2 bases at V and 8 bases at J, with 10 bases between the two ends. This entry is derived from a study of blood T cell repertoires in COVID-19. About the research overall: T cells, B-cell-depleted T cells, or PBMCs provided the cDNA or gDNA that served as material.

The assay was immunoSEQ multiplex PCR, and TCRdb's table has in-frame clones only and misses some. The sample holds about 140,000 clones, around 84% seen once. Sequencing was done on a sample of peripheral blood. The chain couples TRBV5-4 to TRBJ1-1, with D maybe TRBD1 (6 bases). The sequence was obtained from a woman aged 55-69 years with acute or convalescent COVID-19. CDR3 loop: CASSLLGTEAFF. In DNA form, the CDR3 reads TGTGCCAGCAGCTTATTGGGGACAGAAGCTTTCTTT.